The sequence of this T cell receptor beta chain was determined in a study of blood T cells in healthy people across ages. A second roughly 6 to 11 cycle PCR used barcoded and J-beta primers. TCRdb recomputed calls from the 5' RACE reads with MiXCR, one row per CDR3 protein. The sample has 850,000 to 1,000,000 distinct CDR3 sequences; roughly 43% are singletons. Investigators took around 10 milliliters of peripheral blood from every donor. There are a few counts of this clonotype. The antigen remains unidentified. Study findings and constraints: Getting older went along with TCR beta diversity per million T cells dropping roughly linearly. Researchers judged that diversity estimates from one million T cells fell short of true values.

Germline CDR1 SGHRS, CDR2 YFSETQ. Deletions cut 0 bases from V and 4 bases from J, with 8 bases between. The CDR3 is made up of 14 amino acids. This TCR derives from a man in his thirties or forties in good health. The chain links TRBV5-1 to TRBJ1-5; the D is unclear. The sample comprised blood. The CDR3 DNA follows: TGCGCCAGCAGCTTGGGGGATGCAAATCAGCCCCAGCATTTT. Amino acid sequence: CASSLGDANQPQHF.